This TCR beta chain was identified in a study of cytomegalovirus exposure and HLA in healthy donors. The PCR had 60 Vbeta and 13 Jbeta primers. Profiled with immunoSEQ multiplex PCR; TCRdb holds only in-frame clones, not every one. The sample lists some 150,000 clones; roughly 80% were seen once. On this clone: The antigen is unknown.

Findings and caveats of the study: Diagnosis of cytomegalovirus status made by the classifier reportedly showed high specificity and sensitivity. Common viral pathogens seemed to be connected with several of the most significant clusters, according to a later analysis.

The J segment lost 2 bases and the V segment lost 0 bases, leaving 5 bases of the junction unmatched. The CDR3 sequence is 17 residues long. Germline lookup yields CDR1 MRHNA and CDR2 SNTAGT. The chain recombines TRBV6-4 with TRBJ2-2; 8 bases map to TRBD1. Sequencing was carried out using PBMCs. This sequence originates from a middle-aged man in good health and CMV-seronegative. In DNA, the CDR3 is TGTGCCAGCAGTGACTCCTTTGGACAGGGCAACACCGGGGAGCTGTTTTTT. Encoded protein: CASSDSFGQGNTGELFF.